This T cell receptor beta chain was sequenced for a study of T cell clones after liver transplantation (dated by TCRdb to the late 2010s). Describing the broader study: The samples were obtained from ITN030ST, a randomized trial that attempted immunosuppression withdrawal within 2 years after liver transplantation. Donor-reactive T cell clones were identified by TCRbeta sequencing after a pre-transplant mixed lymphocyte reaction and then tracked in post-transplant blood. As an antigen-independent comparator for the donor-reactive sequences, third party-reactive TCRbeta sequences from pre-transplant MLRs were identified as well. Of the eight recipients, a few were HCV-positive, while the remaining recipients had been transplanted for non-autoimmune, non-viral indications. Subjects received no induction therapy and standard immunosuppression until randomization at 12-24 months post-transplant. Tolerance was defined as complete withdrawal of immunosuppression for at least one year without a rise in liver enzymes beyond twice the upper limit of normal. Blood samples were collected pre-transplant, pre-randomization before withdrawal, and post-randomization after either full withdrawal or failed withdrawal. A cohort of 8 liver transplant recipients was studied, of whom 3 were classified as tolerant and 5 as non-tolerant.

From a lookup of the germline V gene, CDR1 and CDR2 are MNHNS and SASEGT. V is cut by 4 bases and J by 5 bases, and the space between the germline ends is 5 bases. Counted from cysteine to phenylalanine, this CDR3 has 11 amino acids. Just the 33-base CDR3 DNA is kept, in frame starting at base 1. Overall study results and their limits: Conclusions were preliminary, limited by small, heterogeneous patient numbers and non-standardized post-transplant time points. The decline in donor-reactive sequences exceeded the decline in third party-reactive sequences, suggesting partial antigen-specific deletion that was unrelated to withdrawal success. After accounting for repertoire turnover, donor-reactive detection was significantly reduced in 7 of 8 subjects for CD4 and 8 of 8 for CD8. A significant post-transplant decrease in circulating donor-reactive CD4 TCRbeta sequences was observed in 5 of 8 subjects, irrespective of tolerance or HCV status. Low numbers of available donor cells limited the measurable donor-reactive repertoire in a couple of subjects. Since no allograft tissue specimens were available, donor-reactive T cells may have migrated into the graft instead of being deleted.

Using immunoSEQ, frozen genomic DNA was subjected to high-throughput TCRbeta CDR3 sequencing, a process that included PCR amplification, mapping, bias correction and internal controls. Per the authors' processing: Productive rearrangements were kept, and unique TCRbeta sequences were defined by CDR3 nucleotide sequence plus V and J gene. Donor-reactive sequences required at least 5-fold expansion in CFSE-low cells versus unstimulated pre-transplant cells and at least 0.01% frequency. Minimum frequency thresholds were set for each subject based on the unstimulated sample with the lowest template count, ensuring at least 90% detection power. Repertoire turnover was measured by Jensen-Shannon divergence between the top 1000 TCRbeta sequences post- and pre-transplant. Changes in detection of donor-reactive sequences were tested with two-sided Fisher's exact tests. TCRdb re-hosts the immuneACCESS table, in-frame sequences only. Its copies lack some clones; in the studies checked, an unresolved V gene accounts for under half of them, and the cause for the rest is not known. Clone size and V and J calls were adopted from that table, with D and trimming inferred from the DNA. For this sample the table gives more than 100,000 clones, of which around four fifths were detected only once. The leading ten clones occupy around 2.9% of the sample.

Remarks on this clone: Its antigen target is currently unknown. No much larger clone is present one base from it, and per-base qualities are unavailable.

Unstimulated PBMCs, after thawing, were stained for CD3, CD4 and CD8 and then FACS-sorted into CD3+CD4+ and CD3+CD8+ populations. Each of the 8 studied subjects was randomized to immunosuppression withdrawal. The Qiagen DNeasy Blood and Tissue Kit was used for genomic DNA isolation. The source was CD4+ T cells from blood, collected approximately 45 months after liver transplant. The chain employs TRBV6-1 and TRBJ2-5; the D gene remains uncertain. The clonotype originates from a human patient who received a liver transplant. It is possible that, after a transplant, some T cells come from the graft donor. The DNA reads TGTGCCAGCAGTGCTAGGGAGACCCAGTACTTC. The resulting protein is CASSARETQYF.